Below are 26 T cell receptor beta chains sequenced from a single sample in a study of T-cell reconstitution after alpha-beta-depleted transplantation in children. Preparation of the TCRbeta library involved a method that used unique molecular identifiers. Each CDR3 protein gets one entry after TCRdb re-called the PCR reads with MiXCR. Found here are a few hundred thousand distinct CDR3 sequences, approximately 10% of them singletons; the top ten hold less than 25%. Sequencing used peripheral blood, obtained 180 days after TCRalphabeta/CD19-depleted stem cell transplant. These receptors all come from a male patient aged 2-15 years who had a stem cell transplant for chronic granulomatous disease, so the T cells may come from the graft donor.

This clonotype was recorded at least ten times. The chain uses TRBV27 and TRBJ2-3, with 11 bases identical to TRBD2. In germline, CDR1 is MNHEY, CDR2 SMNVEV (reference sequence). With V trimmed by 5 bases and J by 3 bases, 7 bases remained unmatched. There are 16 residues in the CDR3. The CDR3 loop is CASSPIAGGLTDTQYF. The CDR3 DNA is TGTGCCAGCAGTCCGATAGCGGGGGGGCTTACAGATACGCAGTATTTT.

This clonotype was seen more than once but under ten times. V is TRBV9 and J is TRBJ2-7, with a weak D call TRBD1 (6 bases). CDR3 length equals 14 residues. Trimming stripped 2 bases from V and 0 bases from J, with 9 bases between. Germline V gene lookup returns CDR1 SGDLS and CDR2 YYNGEE. The CDR3 here is CASSVDSRSYEQYF. CDR3 DNA sequence: TGTGCCAGCAGCGTGGACAGTCGCTCCTACGAGCAGTACTTC. Drawing the rest from reference TRBV9 and TRBJ2-7, the complete variable domain is DSGVTQTPKHLITATGQRVTLRCSPRSGDLSVYWYQQSLDQGLQFLIQYYNGEERAKGNILERFSAQQFPDLHSELNLSSLELGDSALYFCASSVDSRSYEQYFGPGTRLTVT.

This clonotype was recorded many times. V is TRBV7-6 and J is TRBJ2-5; a possible D gene is TRBD2 (6 bases). Germline V gene lookup returns CDR1 SGHVS and CDR2 FNYEAQ. This CDR3 comprises 14 residues. The germline V and J ends were trimmed by 3 bases and 2 bases, with 10 bases remaining between them. This chain's CDR3 is CASSFGTSQETQYF. CDR3 coding DNA: TGTGCCAGCAGCTTCGGGACTTCTCAAGAGACCCAGTACTTC.

At least ten counts were recorded for this clonotype. V and J are TRBV6-1 and TRBJ2-1, with D possibly TRBD1 on 5 matching bases. The CDR3 is made up of 16 amino acids. The germline CDR1 and CDR2 sequences are MNHNS and SASEGT. Trimming took 4 bases from V and 2 from J, leaving 15 bases between them. The CDR3 DNA sequence: TGTGCCAGCAGTGGGGGCCTCCCGAATCCCTACAATGAGCAGTTCTTC. It codes for CASSGGLPNPYNEQFF.

This clonotype was observed at least ten times. The chain links TRBV4-1 to TRBJ2-1, with a weak D call TRBD1 (5 bases). V lost 2 bases and J lost 5, with 13 bases in between. Germline V gene data show CDR1 as MGHRA and CDR2 as YSYEKL. This CDR3 spans 15 amino acids. The CDR3 bases are TGCGCCAGCAGCCAACTGGGGCGCCCAGACAATGAGCAGTTCTTC. Translating it yields CASSQLGRPDNEQFF.

This clonotype was found many times. The chain links TRBV28 to TRBJ1-1, with 9 bases matching TRBD1. V lost 5 bases and J lost 8; bases outside the gene matches: 9. Germline V gives CDR1 MDHEN, CDR2 SYDVKM. This CDR3 spans 14 amino acids. The CDR3 sequence is CASSPSTGGTEAFF. The CDR3 DNA reads as TGTGCCAGCAGTCCCTCGACAGGGGGGACGGAAGCTTTCTTT.

In its sample, this clonotype was seen many times. The chain combines TRBV20-1 with TRBJ2-3; 10 bases fit TRBD1. With V trimmed by 1 base and J by 0 bases, 4 bases remained unmatched. CDR1 and CDR2 from the germline V gene are DFQATT and SNEGSKA (reference sequence). CDR3 length: 16 residues. As DNA, the CDR3 is TGCAGTGCTAGAGCGGGGACAGGGGAGAGCACAGATACGCAGTATTTT. Its translation: CSARAGTGESTDTQYF.

This clonotype occurred many times. The chain combines TRBV20-1 with TRBJ2-3; D not resolved. There are 16 residues in the CDR3. The ends were cut back, 5 bases at V and 4 bases at J, with 22 bases in the middle. Germline lookup yields CDR1 DFQATT and CDR2 SNEGSKA (reference sequence). CDR3 coding DNA: TGCAGTGCTGCAAAGCTGGCCGCCATCCCTCCAGATACGCAGTATTTT. This gives the protein CSAAKLAAIPPDTQYF.

This clonotype has at least ten counts. The rearrangement joins TRBV6-5 to TRBJ2-7, with D perhaps TRBD1 (6 bases). This CDR3 contains 14 residues. CDR1 is MNHEY, CDR2 SVGAGI, per germline. Trimming pared 6 bases from V and 2 bases from J, leaving 14 bases between. CDR3 loop: CASSLQGSPYEQYF. CDR3 bases: TGTGCCAGCAGCCTCCAGGGGTCCCCCTACGAGCAGTACTTC.

This clonotype has at least ten counts. The gene calls are TRBV7-8 and TRBJ2-7; the match to TRBD2 covers 8 bases. V dropped 0 bases and J dropped 5; count of bases not matched to a gene: 9. The CDR3 covers 16 residues. Looked up from germline, CDR1 is SGHVS and CDR2 is FQNEAQ. CDR3 region: CASSLAPAGVPNEQYF. For the CDR3, the DNA is TGTGCCAGCAGCTTAGCCCCAGCGGGAGTACCAAACGAGCAGTACTTC.

This clonotype has a count of ten or more. The V call is TRBV11-1, the J call TRBJ1-2, with TRBD1 as a possible D gene (5 bases). Germline lookup yields CDR1 SGHAT and CDR2 FQDESV (reference sequence). V was clipped by 6 bases and J by 4 bases, with 27 bases between them. The CDR3 totals 18 residues. In DNA, the CDR3 is TGTGCCAGCAGAAATAGTAAACGGGACCCCACCCGGACCTATGGCTACACCTTC. This sequence encodes CASRNSKRDPTRTYGYTF.

The rearrangement joins TRBV5-6 to TRBJ2-7, with no clear D. Germline CDR1 and CDR2: SGHDT and YYEEEE. The CDR3 is 15 residues long. Trimming stripped 0 bases from V and 3 bases from J, with 13 bases between. The CDR3 spells CASSLELGKFYEQYF. DNA for the CDR3: TGTGCCAGCAGCTTGGAGTTGGGAAAATTCTACGAGCAGTACTTC.

This clonotype was observed many times. The genes are TRBV7-6 and TRBJ2-7; 7 nucleotides align to TRBD1. The CDR3 totals 15 residues. Per germline, CDR1 SGHVS and CDR2 FNYEAQ. With 2 bases clipped from V and 6 bases from J, the junction kept 10 bases outside the gene matches. The CDR3: CASSLSQGVSSEQYF. The CDR3 DNA reads as TGTGCCAGCAGCTTATCTCAGGGGGTTTCTTCCGAGCAGTACTTC.

This clonotype was counted a few times. The chain joins TRBV18 to TRBJ2-2; D unresolved. Trimming removed 4 bases at V and 4 bases at J, with 16 bases between. Germline lookup yields CDR1 KGHSH and CDR2 LQKENI. The CDR3 spans 16 residues. CDR3 sequence (DNA): TGTGCCAGCTCACGTGACCTAGGGTCGACCACCGGGGAGCTGTTTTTT. Translation: CASSRDLGSTTGELFF.

This clonotype was recorded a few times. The chain links TRBV28 to TRBJ2-7, with D maybe TRBD1 (5 bases). CDR3 length: 12 amino acids. Trimming removed 4 bases at V and 2 bases at J, with 6 bases between. Germline assignment: CDR1 MDHEN and CDR2 SYDVKM. CDR3 coding DNA: TGTGCCAGCAGTTCGGACACCTACGAGCAGTACTTC. Translation: CASSSDTYEQYF.

The rearrangement joins TRBV2 to TRBJ2-3; no firm D call. Germline loops: CDR1 SNHLY, CDR2 FYNNEI. V gave up 8 bases and J gave up 10 bases, with 10 bases separating them. The CDR3 is 10 residues long. CDR3 DNA sequence: TGTGCCAGCGCGGAAGTTCCGCAGTATTTT. It codes for CASAEVPQYF. The full variable domain, in which reference TRBV2 and TRBJ2-3 provide the parts outside the CDR3, is EPEVTQTPSHQVTQMGQEVILRCVPISNHLYFYWYRQILGQKVEFLVSFYNNEISEKSEIFDDQFSVERPDGSNFTLKIRSTKLEDSAMYFCASAEVPQYFGPGTRLTVL.

About this clonotype: Being one base from a much bigger clone, this may be a read error. The chain recombines TRBV6-2 or TRBV6-3 with TRBJ2-2; 7 bases are shared with TRBD1. The CDR3 spans 15 residues. Germline-derived CDR1 and CDR2 are MNHEY and SVGEGT. This CDR3 reads CAISIKYRGTGELFF. The CDR3 DNA sequence: TGTGCCATCAGTATTAAATACAGGGGAACCGGGGAGCTGTTTTTT.

This clonotype has at least ten counts. The chain has TRBV24-1 and TRBJ2-3, with D possibly matching TRBD1 (6 bases). CDR1 KGHDR and CDR2 SFDVKD come from the germline V gene. Trimming shortened V by 1 base and J by 3 bases, and 13 bases separated the two germline ends. The CDR3 sequence is 16 residues long. In DNA, the CDR3 is TGTGCCACCAGTGATTTCCACAGGGATGGGACAGATACGCAGTATTTT. It codes for CATSDFHRDGTDTQYF.

Details on this clonotype: The junction and the germline gene differ at one end; a read error may be behind it. The CDR3 DNA reads as TGTGCCGGCAGTAGAGGGTCCTACAATGAGCAGTTCTTC. As protein: CAGSRGSYNEQFF. The V and J genes are TRBV6-1 and TRBJ2-1, with D possibly being TRBD2 (5 bases). The CDR3 is 13 residues long. Germline CDR1 reads MNHNS; CDR2 reads SASEGT.

This clonotype appeared a single time. A much bigger clone sits one base away, suggesting this may be a read error. The chain is built from TRBV29-1 and TRBJ1-1; D is undetermined. In germline, CDR1 is SQVTM, CDR2 ANQGSEA. The CDR3 is 13 amino acids. CDR3 DNA: TGCAGCGTTGTAAGGCCTATGAACACTGAAGCTTCCTTT. Amino acid sequence: CSVVRPMNTEASF.

This clonotype was recorded a few times. This rearrangement joins TRBV4-2 to TRBJ1-2, with D uncertain. Germline V gene sequence: CDR1 LGHNA, CDR2 YNFKEQ. The CDR3 spans 13 residues. Trimming took 2 bases from V and 6 from J, leaving 10 bases between them. The CDR3 bases are TGTGCCAGCAGCCAAATAAGGGAGGATGGCTACACCTTC. This translates into CASSQIREDGYTF.

Many counts were recorded for this clonotype. The genes are TRBV7-6 and TRBJ1-2, with TRBD1 identical over 7 bases. V lost 5 bases, J lost 6 bases, and 6 bases stayed unmatched. The CDR3 is 13 amino acids. From germline, CDR1 is SGHVS and CDR2 FNYEAQ. CDR3 sequence (DNA): TGTGCCAGCAGCCGCGGGACAGCACATGGCTACACCTTC. Amino acid sequence: CASSRGTAHGYTF.

There are many counts of this clonotype. The chain couples TRBV27 to TRBJ2-1; a weak D match, TRBD1 (6 bases). The CDR3 runs to 15 residues. Trimming removed 7 bases at V and 3 bases at J, with 16 bases between. Germline-derived CDR1 and CDR2 are MNHEY and SMNVEV (reference sequence). The CDR3 reads CASTQGYSVYNEQFF. CDR3 DNA sequence: TGTGCCAGCACCCAGGGGTACTCGGTCTACAATGAGCAGTTCTTC.

This clonotype was counted at least ten times. The V and J genes are TRBV12-3 or TRBV12-4 and TRBJ2-1, with D unresolved. The V end was cut by 5 bases, the J end by 2 bases, with 13 bases between. This CDR3 is 15 amino acids long. The CDR3 here is CASSPNILTYNEQFF. CDR3 bases: TGTGCCAGCAGTCCTAACATTTTAACCTACAATGAGCAGTTCTTC.

This clonotype showed up many times. The genes are TRBV28 and TRBJ2-1; TRBD2 matches 10 bases. The CDR3 runs 15 residues. J was trimmed by 2 bases and V by 6 bases; bases with no gene match: 4. The germline CDR1 and CDR2 sequences are MDHEN and SYDVKM. This chain's CDR3 is CASREGLATYNEQFF. DNA for the CDR3: TGTGCCAGCAGAGAGGGACTAGCGACCTACAATGAGCAGTTCTTC.

Turning to this clonotype: Since a much larger clone is just one base distant, this may be a read error. The rearrangement uses TRBV28 and TRBJ1-5; D is ambiguous. Near its end, the DNA agrees better with TRBJ2-3, so the J call may be wrong. The CDR3 runs to 12 residues. From germline, CDR1 is MDHEN and CDR2 SYDVKM. The CDR3 region is CASTHNDQPQYF. CDR3 nucleotides: TGTGCCAGCACCCATAATGATCAGCCCCAGTATTTT.